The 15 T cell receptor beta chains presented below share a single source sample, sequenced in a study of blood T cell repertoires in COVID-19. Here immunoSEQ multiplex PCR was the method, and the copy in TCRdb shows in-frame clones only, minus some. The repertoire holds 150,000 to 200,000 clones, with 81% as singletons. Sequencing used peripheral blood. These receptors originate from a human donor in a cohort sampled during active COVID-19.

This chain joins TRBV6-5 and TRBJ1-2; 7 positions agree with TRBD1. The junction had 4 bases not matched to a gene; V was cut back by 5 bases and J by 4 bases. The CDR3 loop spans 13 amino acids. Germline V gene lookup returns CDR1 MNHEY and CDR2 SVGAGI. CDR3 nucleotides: TGTGCCAGCAGTCTCCGGGACAGCTATGGCTACACCTTC. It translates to CASSLRDSYGYTF.

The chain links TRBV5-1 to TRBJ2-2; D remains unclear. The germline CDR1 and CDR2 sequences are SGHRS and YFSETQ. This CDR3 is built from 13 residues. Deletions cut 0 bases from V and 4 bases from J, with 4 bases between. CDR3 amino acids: CASSLAGTGELFF. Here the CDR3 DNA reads TGCGCCAGCAGCTTGGCCGGCACCGGGGAGCTGTTTTTT.

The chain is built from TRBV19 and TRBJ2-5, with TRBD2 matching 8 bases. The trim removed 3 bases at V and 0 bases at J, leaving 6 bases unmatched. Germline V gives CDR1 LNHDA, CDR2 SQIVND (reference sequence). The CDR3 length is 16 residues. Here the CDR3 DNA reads TGTGCCAGTAGTATTATGGCTAGCGGGTACCAAGAGACCCAGTACTTC. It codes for CASSIMASGYQETQYF.

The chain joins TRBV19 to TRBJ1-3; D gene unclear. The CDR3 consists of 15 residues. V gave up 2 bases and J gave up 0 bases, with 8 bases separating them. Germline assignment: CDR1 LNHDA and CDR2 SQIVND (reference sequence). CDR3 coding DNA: TGTGCCAGTAGTATACGCAGGAACTCTGGAAACACCATATATTTT. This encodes CASSIRRNSGNTIYF.

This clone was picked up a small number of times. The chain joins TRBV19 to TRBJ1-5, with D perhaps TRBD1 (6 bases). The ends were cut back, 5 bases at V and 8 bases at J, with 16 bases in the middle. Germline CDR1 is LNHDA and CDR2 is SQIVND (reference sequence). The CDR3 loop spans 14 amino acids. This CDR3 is CASSSSPRGEPQHF. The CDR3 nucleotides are TGTGCCAGTAGTTCTTCACCCAGGGGTGAGCCCCAGCATTTT.

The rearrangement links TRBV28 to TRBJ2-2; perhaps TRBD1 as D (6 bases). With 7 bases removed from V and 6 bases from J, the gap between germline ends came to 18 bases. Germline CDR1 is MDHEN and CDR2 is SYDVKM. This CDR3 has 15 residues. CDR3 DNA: TGTGCCAGCAAACCGGATACAGGGTTTTCCGGGGAGCTGTTTTTT. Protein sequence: CASKPDTGFSGELFF.

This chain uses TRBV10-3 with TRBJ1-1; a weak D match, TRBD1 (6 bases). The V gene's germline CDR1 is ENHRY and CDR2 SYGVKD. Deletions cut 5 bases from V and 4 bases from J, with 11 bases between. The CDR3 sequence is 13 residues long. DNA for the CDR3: TGTGCCATCAGTTCAACAGGGAGCACTGAAGCTTTCTTT. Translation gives CAISSTGSTEAFF.

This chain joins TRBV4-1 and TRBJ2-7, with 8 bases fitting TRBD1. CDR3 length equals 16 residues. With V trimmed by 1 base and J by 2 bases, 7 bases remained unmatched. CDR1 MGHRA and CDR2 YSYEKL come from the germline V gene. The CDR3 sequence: CASSQASDRATYEQYF. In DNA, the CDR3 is TGCGCCAGCAGCCAAGCTTCGGACAGGGCCACCTACGAGCAGTACTTC.

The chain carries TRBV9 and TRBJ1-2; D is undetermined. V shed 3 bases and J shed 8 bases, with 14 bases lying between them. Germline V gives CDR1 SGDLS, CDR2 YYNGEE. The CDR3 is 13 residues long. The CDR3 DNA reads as TGTGCCAGCAGCGACGGCCAACTAGGGGGCTACACCTTC. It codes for CASSDGQLGGYTF. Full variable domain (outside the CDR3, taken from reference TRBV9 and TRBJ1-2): DSGVTQTPKHLITATGQRVTLRCSPRSGDLSVYWYQQSLDQGLQFLIQYYNGEERAKGNILERFSAQQFPDLHSELNLSSLELGDSALYFCASSDGQLGGYTFGSGTRLTVV.

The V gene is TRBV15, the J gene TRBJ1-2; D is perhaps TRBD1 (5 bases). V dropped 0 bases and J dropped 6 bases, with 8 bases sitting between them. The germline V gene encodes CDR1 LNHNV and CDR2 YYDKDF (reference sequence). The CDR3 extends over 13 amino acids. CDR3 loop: CATSRDLQDGYTF. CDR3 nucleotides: TGTGCCACCAGCAGAGATCTACAGGATGGCTACACCTTC.

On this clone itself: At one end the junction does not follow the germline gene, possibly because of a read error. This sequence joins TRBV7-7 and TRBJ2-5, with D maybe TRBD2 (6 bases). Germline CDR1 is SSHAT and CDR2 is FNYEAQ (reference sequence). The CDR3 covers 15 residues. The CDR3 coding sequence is TGTGCTAGCAGCGCGGCTAGCGCCTTCGGGGAGACCCAGTACTTC. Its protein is CASSAASAFGETQYF. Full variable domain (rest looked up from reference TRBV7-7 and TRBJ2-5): GAGVSQSPRYKVTKRGQDVTLRCDPISSHATLYWYQQALGQGPEFLTYFNYEAQPDKSGLPSDRFSAERPEGSISTLTIQRTEQRDSAMYRCASSAASAFGETQYFGPGTRLLVL.

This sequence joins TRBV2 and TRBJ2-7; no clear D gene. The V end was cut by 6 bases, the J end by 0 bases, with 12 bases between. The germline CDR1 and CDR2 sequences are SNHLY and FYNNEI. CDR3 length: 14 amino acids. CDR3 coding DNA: TGTGCCAGCAGGCAACAGCTAAGCTCCTACGAGCAGTACTTC. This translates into CASRQQLSSYEQYF.

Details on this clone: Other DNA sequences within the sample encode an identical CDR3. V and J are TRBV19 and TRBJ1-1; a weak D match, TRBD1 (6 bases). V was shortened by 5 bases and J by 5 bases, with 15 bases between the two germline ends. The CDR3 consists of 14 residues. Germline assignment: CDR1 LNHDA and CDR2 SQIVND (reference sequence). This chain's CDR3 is CASSSSGRGTEAFF. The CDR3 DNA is TGTGCCAGTAGTTCCTCAGGGAGGGGGACTGAAGCTTTCTTT. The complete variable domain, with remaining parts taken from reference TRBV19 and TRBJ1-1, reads DGGITQSPKYLFRKEGQNVTLSCEQNLNHDAMYWYRQDPGQGLRLIYYSQIVNDFQKGDIAEGYSVSREKKESFPLTVTSAQKNPTAFYLCASSSSGRGTEAFFGQGTRLTVV.

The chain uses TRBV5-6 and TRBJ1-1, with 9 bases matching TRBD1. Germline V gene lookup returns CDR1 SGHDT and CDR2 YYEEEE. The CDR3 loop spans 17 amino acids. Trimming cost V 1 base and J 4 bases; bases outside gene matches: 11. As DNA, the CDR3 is TGTGCCAGCAGCTTGAAGGGGACAGGGTGGAGCAGCACTGAAGCTTTCTTT. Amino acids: CASSLKGTGWSSTEAFF. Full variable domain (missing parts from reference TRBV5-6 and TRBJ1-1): DAGVTQSPTHLIKTRGQQVTLRCSPKSGHDTVSWYQQALGQGPQFIFQYYEEEERQRGNFPDRFSGHQFPNYSSELNVNALLLGDSALYLCASSLKGTGWSSTEAFFGQGTRLTVV.

CDR3 amino acids: CASSSLTAPGEQFF. The CDR3 DNA sequence: TGCGCCAGCAGCTCGCTGACTGCCCCCGGGGAGCAGTTCTTC. The gene calls are TRBV5-1 and TRBJ2-1, with D uncertain. The CDR3 has 14 residues. V was trimmed by 3 bases and J by 10 bases, leaving 17 bases between them. Germline V lookup: CDR1 SGHRS, CDR2 YFSETQ.